The clone carrying this T cell receptor (beta chain) was detected only a few times. Antigen specificity is unknown. This specimen belongs to a study of beta chain features in type 1 diabetes. Study-level findings and limits: Fewer insertions but more deletions were seen at VDJ junctions in type 1 diabetes patients.

Sequenced material consisted of expressed TCRB transcripts (all of the isolated RNA was reverse transcribed). Some clones are missing from TCRdb's copy, which holds only in-frame ones; the method was immunoSEQ multiplex PCR. The profile shows roughly 370,000 clones, over 11% of them singletons. The V end was cut by 6 bases, the J end by 1 base, with 11 bases between. Per germline, CDR1 MNHNS and CDR2 SASEGT. The CDR3 runs 14 residues. The gene calls are TRBV6-1 and TRBJ2-3, with D uncertain. The sequence came from a man younger than 45 in good health. Material for sequencing was naive CD4+ T cells from blood. As DNA, the CDR3 is TGTGCCAGCAGCGTATTGGGCCGCACAGATACGCAGTATTTT. It yields the protein CASSVLGRTDTQYF.